The 10 T cell receptor beta chains below were found in one sample sequenced in a study of cytomegalovirus exposure and HLA in healthy donors. 60 Vbeta and 13 Jbeta primers were used in PCR. Data came from immunoSEQ multiplex PCR; TCRdb stores just in-frame clones and leaves some out. Found here are 75,000 to 90,000 clones, around 79% of them singletons; the top ten hold roughly 22%. Sequences were obtained from PBMCs. The receptors come from a woman aged 40 to 50 in good health and CMV-seropositive.

This chain joins TRBV2 and TRBJ1-2, with D possibly being TRBD1 (6 bases). The CDR3 has 12 residues. Germline values: CDR1 SNHLY, CDR2 FYNNEI. V lost 6 bases to trimming and J lost 8 bases, with 13 bases between them. In DNA, the CDR3 is TGTGCCAGCAGAGCTACAGGGAGCGGCTACACCTTC. Protein: CASRATGSGYTF.

The rearrangement links TRBV6-5 to TRBJ1-1; D call uncertain. With 4 bases removed from V and 0 bases from J, the gap between germline ends came to 12 bases. CDR1 and CDR2 (germline): MNHEY, SVGAGI. The length of the CDR3 is 15 residues. The chain's CDR3 is CASSSQPGLNTEAFF. The CDR3 DNA follows: TGTGCCAGCAGTTCCCAACCAGGCCTGAACACTGAAGCTTTCTTT.

CDR3 amino acids: CASSVDGQVSQETQYF. In DNA form, the CDR3 reads TGTGCCAGCAGCGTAGATGGACAAGTAAGCCAAGAGACCCAGTACTTC. The chain carries TRBV9 and TRBJ2-5; tentative D call: TRBD1 (5 bases). The germline gives CDR1 SGDLS, CDR2 YYNGEE. The CDR3 runs to 16 residues. The V end was cut by 0 bases, the J end by 1 base, with 13 bases between.

The CDR3 bases are TGTGCCATCAGTGACGGGACACCGGATGGCTACACCTTC. Its translation: CAISDGTPDGYTF. This chain connects TRBV10-3 to TRBJ1-2, with D possibly TRBD1 on 6 matching bases. The germline gives CDR1 ENHRY, CDR2 SYGVKD. CDR3 length: 13 residues. The V end lost 3 bases, the J end lost 6 bases, and 11 bases lay between the germline ends.

This clone was picked up a small number of times. V is TRBV6-5 and J is TRBJ1-6; the match to TRBD1 covers 7 bases. J lost 5 bases, V lost 2 bases, and 0 bases had no gene match. The CDR3 contains 14 residues. The germline CDR1 and CDR2 sequences are MNHEY and SVGAGI. The CDR3 DNA is TGTGCCAGCAGTTACGGGACAGATAATTCACCCCTCCACTTT. This encodes CASSYGTDNSPLHF.

The chain uses TRBV2 and TRBJ1-2; D is perhaps TRBD1 (6 bases). In germline, CDR1 is SNHLY, CDR2 FYNNEI. Trimming pared 0 bases from V and 4 bases from J, leaving 12 bases between. This CDR3 comprises 15 residues. CDR3 DNA: TGTGCCAGCAGTGAAGCCCAGACAGGAGCCTATGGCTACACCTTC. Translation: CASSEAQTGAYGYTF.

The chain links TRBV15 to TRBJ2-1; D ambiguous. V was shortened by 2 bases and J by 9 bases, with 17 bases between the two germline ends. CDR1 and CDR2 from the germline V gene are LNHNV and YYDKDF (reference sequence). The CDR3 runs to 15 residues. The CDR3 DNA reads as TGTGCCACCAGCAGACGCCCTCCTCTAGAGGCTGAGCAGTTCTTC. It encodes CATSRRPPLEAEQFF. Drawing the rest from reference TRBV15 and TRBJ2-1, the complete variable domain is DAMVIQNPRYQVTQFGKPVTLSCSQTLNHNVMYWYQQKSSQAPKLLFHYYDKDFNNEADTPDNFQSRRPNTSFCFLDIRSPGLGDTAMYLCATSRRPPLEAEQFFGPGTRLTVL.

The chain employs TRBV6-1 and TRBJ1-2, with 7 bases matching TRBD1. CDR3 length: 13 residues. The V gene end was trimmed by 9 bases and the J gene end by 4 bases; junction bases not matched to a gene: 8. Germline V gene lookup returns CDR1 MNHNS and CDR2 SASEGT. As DNA, the CDR3 is TGTGCCAGTGGGACAGCAAGTACCTATGGCTACACCTTC. It yields the protein CASGTASTYGYTF.

The rearrangement joins TRBV19 to TRBJ2-7, with 7 bases identical to TRBD2. Germline trimming cut 8 bases from V and 3 bases from J; bases unmatched to any gene: 13. The CDR3 has 15 amino acids. The germline V gene has CDR1 LNHDA and CDR2 SQIVND (reference sequence). The CDR3 nucleotides read TGTGCCAGTCGGCCCTCGGGGGGATTAATCTACGAGCAGTACTTC. It specifies CASRPSGGLIYEQYF.

A single count supports this clone. V and J are TRBV19 and TRBJ1-2, with D tentatively TRBD1 (5 bases). The CDR3 contains 12 residues. The germline gives CDR1 LNHDA, CDR2 SQIVND (reference sequence). The V end was cut by 6 bases, the J end by 4 bases, with 9 bases between. In DNA form, the CDR3 reads TGTGCCAGTAGCGACAGAGGCTATGGCTACACCTTC. Protein product: CASSDRGYGYTF.